Following are 24 T cell receptor beta chains from one sample sequenced in a study of PD-1 blockade in classical Hodgkin lymphoma (dated by TCRdb to 2018 to 2020). To prepare the library, the immunoSEQ multiplex PCR assay was applied. TCRdb limited this immuneACCESS table to in-frame rearrangements with V and J called. A share of clones is missing; checked studies link under half to unresolved V genes, and the rest is unexplained. Across this sample there are about 22,000 clones, with roughly 76% seen only once. 0.95% to 1.5% of the sample rests with the top ten. This specimen's time point label, per the study, means: cycle 4 day 1 (C4D1), after 6 weeks of nivolumab. All trial patients had relapsed after autologous stem cell transplantation, with cohorts A, B and C differing in prior brentuximab vedotin exposure. CD4+ T cells were purified from thawed PBMCs by magnetic negative selection with a Miltenyi CD4+ T cell isolation kit.

Sequencing used CD4+ T cells from blood, obtained before the fourth cycle of nivolumab. The receptors stem from a human donor with classical Hodgkin lymphoma.

The genes are TRBV5-1 and TRBJ2-3; D is ambiguous. Germline V gene data show CDR1 as SGHRS and CDR2 as YFSETQ. V shed 4 bases and J shed 4 bases, with 10 bases lying between them. The CDR3 extends over 13 amino acids. The CDR3: CASSERMADTQYF. Here the CDR3 DNA reads TGCGCCAGCAGCGAGAGGATGGCAGATACGCAGTATTTT.

In its sample, this clone was seen a few times. The V gene is TRBV2, the J gene TRBJ1-2; D perhaps matches TRBD1 (5 bases). CDR1 and CDR2 from the germline V gene are SNHLY and FYNNEI. The V gene lost 3 bases and the J gene lost 5 bases, with 16 bases spanning the gap. CDR3 length: 15 amino acids. The CDR3 loop is CASSEDTGSAYGYTF. The CDR3, as DNA: TGTGCCAGCAGTGAGGACACAGGCAGTGCTTATGGCTACACCTTC.

The V gene is TRBV5-4, the J gene TRBJ2-7; D perhaps matches TRBD1 (6 bases). Germline CDR1 SGHNT, CDR2 YYREEE (reference sequence). CDR3 size: 15 residues. V was trimmed by 0 bases and J by 3 bases, leaving 13 bases between them. CDR3 sequence reads: CASSLVAGAHYEQYF. CDR3 nucleotides: TGTGCCAGCAGCTTGGTAGCAGGGGCCCACTACGAGCAGTACTTC.

V gene TRBV5-4 combines with J gene TRBJ1-4, with 8 nucleotides matching TRBD1. The CDR3 runs 16 residues. The J segment lost 8 bases and the V segment lost 0 bases, leaving 9 bases of the junction unmatched. Germline V gene lookup returns CDR1 SGHNT and CDR2 YYREEE (reference sequence). This CDR3 is CASSLGGKDRVEKLFF. In nucleotides, the CDR3 is TGTGCCAGCAGCTTGGGAGGCAAGGACAGGGTAGAAAAACTGTTTTTT.

This clone was found once. The chain joins TRBV7-2 to TRBJ2-6, with D hard to call. V was cut by 5 bases and J by 4 bases, with 12 bases left in between. The CDR3 is made up of 15 amino acids. Per the germline V gene, CDR1 is SGHTA and CDR2 is FQGNSA. CDR3 sequence reads: CASSPDPAGANVLTF. In DNA, the CDR3 is TGTGCCAGCAGCCCCGACCCGGCGGGGGCCAACGTCCTGACTTTC.

The CDR3 region has the DNA TGCAGCGTGGGACGAACGGGCTACAATGAGCAGTTCTTC. Its protein product is CSVGRTGYNEQFF. This chain connects TRBV29-1 to TRBJ2-1; D tentatively fits TRBD1 or TRBD2 (5 bases each). From germline, CDR1 is SQVTM and CDR2 ANQGSEA. The V end lost 6 bases, the J end lost 3 bases, and 12 bases lay between the germline ends. The CDR3 consists of 13 residues.

The J gene is TRBJ1-2, the V gene TRBV11-2; a weak D match, TRBD1 (5 bases). Trimming cost V 3 bases and J 2 bases, with 13 bases left between them. Germline CDR1 and CDR2: SGHAT and FQNNGV. CDR3 length: 15 amino acids. The chain's CDR3 is CASSLEGRENYGYTF. DNA of the CDR3: TGTGCCAGCAGCTTGGAAGGCAGGGAGAACTATGGCTACACCTTC.

This rearrangement joins TRBV11-2 to TRBJ2-1, with 8 bases lining up with TRBD1. The CDR3 runs to 15 residues. Unmatched junction bases numbered 9, after V lost 3 bases and J lost 8 bases. Germline V gene sequence: CDR1 SGHAT, CDR2 FQNNGV. The CDR3 nucleotides are TGTGCCAGCAGCTTTTTTCTACAGGGGGTAGATGAGCAGTTCTTC. It specifies CASSFFLQGVDEQFF.

The chain carries TRBV4-3 and TRBJ1-4, with 8 bases lining up with TRBD1. Germline V gene lookup returns CDR1 LGHNA and CDR2 YSLEER. CDR3 size: 14 residues. V lost 4 bases and J lost 7; bases outside the gene matches: 5. CDR3 loop: CASSRQGIGEKLFF. The CDR3 DNA sequence: TGCGCCAGCAGCCGACAGGGGATCGGTGAAAAACTGTTTTTT.

The chain couples TRBV5-4 to TRBJ2-5, with D possibly being TRBD1 (5 bases). V dropped 0 bases and J dropped 1 base, with 10 bases sitting between them. The germline CDR1 and CDR2 sequences are SGHNT and YYREEE (reference sequence). This CDR3 contains 15 residues. In DNA form, the CDR3 reads TGTGCCAGCAGCTTGGCCTCAGGGCGCCAAGAGACCCAGTACTTC. Protein product: CASSLASGRQETQYF.

This clone has more than one count but fewer than ten. The gene calls are TRBV19 and TRBJ2-7; D call uncertain. The germline V gene has CDR1 LNHDA and CDR2 SQIVND (reference sequence). CDR3 length: 11 amino acids. The ends were cut back, 3 bases at V and 5 bases at J, with 5 bases in the middle. In DNA, the CDR3 is TGTGCCAGTAGTATGGAACACGAGCAGTACTTC. It is translated as CASSMEHEQYF.

This clone was found once. The rearrangement joins TRBV2 to TRBJ2-5; no clear D gene. The germline V and J ends were trimmed by 10 bases and 3 bases, with 6 bases remaining between them. From germline, CDR1 is SNHLY and CDR2 FYNNEI. The CDR3 covers 10 residues. In DNA form, the CDR3 reads TGTGCCAATGGGGAAGAGACCCAGTACTTC. Its protein is CANGEETQYF.

The table lists this clone with a count of one. The chain recombines TRBV5-6 with TRBJ1-1, with 10 bases aligning to TRBD1. Germline-derived CDR1 and CDR2 are SGHDT and YYEEEE. V trimming: 0 bases; J trimming: 4 bases; junction bases outside the gene matches: 6. CDR3 length: 16 amino acids. In DNA, the CDR3 is TGTGCCAGCAGCTTGGAGACCGGACAGGGGGTCACTGAAGCTTTCTTT. Translating gives CASSLETGQGVTEAFF.

The CDR3 bases are TGTGCCAGCAGCCTCGCTGGGGTGGACGAGCAGTACTTC. It codes for CASSLAGVDEQYF. The chain carries TRBV25-1 and TRBJ2-7; the D is unclear. Deletions cut 6 bases from V and 5 bases from J, with 14 bases between. This CDR3 has 13 residues. Germline lookup yields CDR1 MGHDK and CDR2 SYGVNS.

This clone has just a few counts. The chain combines TRBV6-4 with TRBJ2-3; possibly TRBD1 for D (5 bases). Between the trimmed V and J ends, which lost 6 bases and 0 bases, there was a span of 13 bases. This CDR3 contains 15 residues. The germline V gene encodes CDR1 MRHNA and CDR2 SNTAGT. CDR3 bases: TGTGCCAGCAGCCAGGACAAAACTAGCACAGATACGCAGTATTTT. Its protein is CASSQDKTSTDTQYF.

This chain links TRBV5-1 with TRBJ1-3; 9 positions agree with TRBD1. Trimming removed 4 bases from V and 4 bases from J; junction bases left unmatched: 6. The germline CDR1 and CDR2 sequences are SGHRS and YFSETQ. The CDR3 is 15 residues long. The CDR3 sequence is CASSLTQGAGNTIYF. The CDR3 DNA reads as TGCGCCAGCAGCCTAACACAGGGGGCAGGAAACACCATATATTTT.

This clone came up once. J is TRBJ2-4 and V is TRBV28; D is undetermined. The CDR3 is 16 amino acids. Trimming shortened V by 5 bases and J by 0 bases, and 14 bases separated the two germline ends. CDR1 is MDHEN and CDR2 is SYDVKM in the germline V gene. CDR3 loop: CASSPSTLTAKNIQYF. For the CDR3, the DNA is TGTGCCAGCAGTCCCTCGACCTTAACAGCCAAAAACATTCAGTACTTC. Drawing the rest from reference TRBV28 and TRBJ2-4, the complete variable domain is DVKVTQSSRYLVKRTGEKVFLECVQDMDHENMFWYRQDPGLGLRLIYFSYDVKMKEKGDIPEGYSVSREKKERFSLILESASTNQTSMYLCASSPSTLTAKNIQYFGAGTRLSVL.

This clone was detected only a few times. This chain links TRBV6-5 with TRBJ1-6; D gene uncertain. Trimming pared 4 bases from V and 1 base from J, leaving 5 bases between. The V gene's germline CDR1 is MNHEY and CDR2 SVGAGI. The CDR3 has 14 residues. Here the CDR3 reads CASSWFSYNSPLHF. The CDR3 DNA reads TGTGCCAGCAGTTGGTTTTCCTATAATTCACCCCTCCACTTT.

The rearrangement joins TRBV30 to TRBJ2-1; D gene unclear. CDR3 size: 16 residues. Deletions cut 1 base from V and 1 base from J, with 14 bases between. Looked up from germline, CDR1 is GTSNPN and CDR2 is SVGIG (reference sequence). DNA of the CDR3: TGTGCCTGGAGTGCCTATGACTGGAATTCCTACAATGAGCAGTTCTTC. As protein: CAWSAYDWNSYNEQFF.

A note on this clone: Other nucleotide sequences in the sample specify the same CDR3. The chain links TRBV10-1 to TRBJ2-7; 10 nucleotides match TRBD1. Germline V gene data show CDR1 as WNHNN and CDR2 as SYGVQD (reference sequence). The CDR3 runs 17 residues. V lost 0 bases to trimming and J lost 3 bases; unmatched junction nucleotides: 8. The CDR3 DNA sequence: TGCGCCAGCAGTGAGTCGCCTTTTGGGACAGGGGACTACGAGCAGTACTTC. Amino acids: CASSESPFGTGDYEQYF.

The table lists this clone with a few counts. This rearrangement joins TRBV19 to TRBJ1-2; 8 nucleotides line up with TRBD1. There are 14 residues in the CDR3. Looked up from germline, CDR1 is LNHDA and CDR2 is SQIVND (reference sequence). V lost 6 bases to trimming and J lost 8 bases; unmatched junction nucleotides: 11. The CDR3 bases are TGTGCCAGTAGAGGCAGGGGGCGTGCGGGAGGCTACACCTTC. Residues: CASRGRGRAGGYTF. The full variable domain, with the rest looked up from reference TRBV19 and TRBJ1-2, is DGGITQSPKYLFRKEGQNVTLSCEQNLNHDAMYWYRQDPGQGLRLIYYSQIVNDFQKGDIAEGYSVSREKKESFPLTVTSAQKNPTAFYLCASRGRGRAGGYTFGSGTRLTVV.

The genes are TRBV7-8 and TRBJ1-6, with a tentative D call TRBD1 (5 bases). The CDR3 is 15 amino acids. Trimming removed 4 bases at V and 7 bases at J, with 14 bases between. Germline CDR1 and CDR2: SGHVS and FQNEAQ. The CDR3 loop is CASSSGTDRNSPLHF. The DNA of the CDR3 is TGTGCCAGCAGCTCGGGGACTGATCGGAATTCACCCCTCCACTTT.

The chain links TRBV18 to TRBJ2-6, with 10 bases that match TRBD1. V lost 4 bases and J lost 0; bases outside the gene matches: 6. This CDR3 is built from 18 residues. Germline V gene sequence: CDR1 KGHSH, CDR2 LQKENI. CDR3 nucleotides: TGTGCCAGCTCACATAGACAGGGGGCCCTCTCTGGGGCCAACGTCCTGACTTTC. Encoded protein: CASSHRQGALSGANVLTF.

The V call is TRBV5-1, the J call TRBJ2-4; 12 bases are shared with TRBD2. From germline, CDR1 is SGHRS and CDR2 YFSETQ. Trimming at V came to 2 bases and at J to 4 bases, leaving 1 base not matched to a gene. The CDR3 sequence is 15 residues long. CDR3 sequence (DNA): TGCGCCAGCAGCTTTGGACTAGCGGGAAAAAACATTCAGTACTTC. Translating gives CASSFGLAGKNIQYF.